These 15 T cell receptor beta chains were sequenced from one sample in a study of blood T cell repertoires in COVID-19. Some clones are missing from TCRdb's copy, which holds only in-frame ones; the method was immunoSEQ multiplex PCR. The table shows about 210,000 clones, with more than 70% occurring only once. The specimen was peripheral blood. These receptor sequences come from a human donor in a cohort sampled during active COVID-19.

This clone was counted between two and nine times. CDR3 residues: CSVATGGEAGELFF. The CDR3 DNA is TGCAGCGTTGCGACGGGAGGAGAGGCCGGGGAGCTGTTTTTT. This chain uses TRBV29-1 with TRBJ2-2; TRBD2 aligns across 7 bases. Germline CDR1 SQVTM, CDR2 ANQGSEA. V dropped 4 bases and J dropped 6; count of bases not matched to a gene: 8. The CDR3 spans 14 residues.

The rearrangement links TRBV3-1 (or the pseudogene TRBV3-2) to TRBJ2-5; possibly TRBD2 for D (5 bases). Germline V gives CDR1 LGHDT, CDR2 YNNKEL (reference sequence). The CDR3 is 14 amino acids. V was cut by 0 bases and J by 4 bases, with 9 bases left in between. CDR3 in amino acids: CASSQDASRETQYF. The CDR3 DNA reads as TGTGCCAGCAGCCAAGATGCTAGCAGAGAGACCCAGTACTTC.

This chain joins TRBV30 and TRBJ1-3, with D possibly being TRBD1 (5 bases). The CDR3 runs 14 residues. Trimming took off 4 bases at V and 0 bases at J, with 10 bases between the two ends. CDR1 and CDR2 (germline): GTSNPN, SVGIG (reference sequence). The CDR3 nucleotides are TGTGCCTGGAATGCAGGGTTCTCTGGAAACACCATATATTTT. Protein sequence: CAWNAGFSGNTIYF.

This chain uses TRBV28 with TRBJ2-7, with a weak D call TRBD1 (5 bases). This CDR3 contains 12 residues. Germline V lookup: CDR1 MDHEN, CDR2 SYDVKM. V was shortened by 1 base and J by 6 bases, with 7 bases between the two germline ends. CDR3 loop: CASSLSGFEQYF. DNA of the CDR3: TGTGCCAGCAGTTTATCAGGGTTCGAGCAGTACTTC.

This chain links TRBV21-1 with TRBJ2-7; TRBD2 is taken as the D call from the table, unchecked against the DNA. TRBV21-1 counts as a pseudogene. The CDR3 has 16 residues. In nucleotides, the CDR3 is TGTGCCAGCAGCAAAGGTGATAGCGGGAGCTCCTACGAGCAGTACTTC. As protein: CASSKGDSGSSYEQYF.

Ten or more counts support this clone. CDR3 coding DNA: TGTGCCAGCAGTTCGGACACAAACACCGGGGAGCTGTTTTTT. Its protein is CASSSDTNTGELFF. The chain uses TRBV27 and TRBJ2-2, with D perhaps matching TRBD1 (5 bases). The germline V gene encodes CDR1 MNHEY and CDR2 SMNVEV (reference sequence). The CDR3 consists of 14 residues. V shed 4 bases and J shed 2 bases, with 8 bases lying between them.

The V call is TRBV30, the J call TRBJ1-2; D is perhaps TRBD1 (6 bases). The V end was cut by 2 bases, the J end by 5 bases, with 12 bases between. The germline gives CDR1 GTSNPN, CDR2 SVGIG (reference sequence). This CDR3 comprises 13 residues. The CDR3 DNA is TGTGCCTGGAGTCGGGGGGCAGGATATGGCTACACCTTC. Residues: CAWSRGAGYGYTF.

This chain joins TRBV19 and TRBJ1-2, with TRBD1 matching over 7 bases. The junction had 18 bases not matched to a gene; V was cut back by 6 bases and J by 8 bases. There are 16 residues in the CDR3. Germline CDR1 LNHDA, CDR2 SQIVND (reference sequence). The CDR3 DNA reads TGTGCCAGTAGCTTTGAGGGGGCAGCAGGCCTGGGGGGCTACACCTTC. It is translated as CASSFEGAAGLGGYTF.

The rearrangement joins TRBV5-1 to TRBJ2-2; D gene unclear. The length of the CDR3 is 15 residues. Trimming took 0 bases from V and 6 from J, leaving 12 bases between them. The germline CDR1 and CDR2 sequences are SGHRS and YFSETQ. In DNA, the CDR3 is TGCGCCAGCAGCTTGGGAGGCACTGAACCCGGGGAGCTGTTTTTT. Its translation is CASSLGGTEPGELFF.

The chain has TRBV9 and TRBJ2-5; TRBD2 might be the D (5 bases). V was trimmed by 2 bases and J by 2 bases, leaving 7 bases between them. The CDR3 extends over 13 amino acids. Looked up from germline, CDR1 is SGDLS and CDR2 is YYNGEE. The CDR3: CASSVPGQETQYF. DNA of the CDR3: TGTGCCAGCAGCGTTCCGGGACAAGAGACCCAGTACTTC.

The rearrangement uses TRBV24-1 and TRBJ2-1; 8 positions match TRBD1. Unmatched junction bases numbered 18, after V lost 4 bases and J lost 8 bases. The germline gives CDR1 KGHDR, CDR2 SFDVKD. The CDR3 is 18 residues long. The CDR3 DNA sequence: TGTGCCACCAGTGACCCCCCTGGGACAGGTGGCCCTAGGGATGAGCAGTTCTTC. Its translation is CATSDPPGTGGPRDEQFF.

The chain combines TRBV5-5 with TRBJ1-1; 7 bases are shared with TRBD1. J was trimmed by 4 bases and V by 2 bases; bases with no gene match: 14. Germline V lookup: CDR1 SGHKS, CDR2 YYEKEE (reference sequence). The CDR3 sequence is 17 residues long. The CDR3 protein is CASSFAFGQVISTEAFF. For the CDR3, the DNA is TGTGCCAGCAGCTTCGCTTTTGGACAGGTAATCAGCACTGAAGCTTTCTTT. Looking up the rest from reference TRBV5-5 and TRBJ1-1 gives the full variable domain: DAGVTQSPTHLIKTRGQQVTLRCSPISGHKSVSWYQQVLGQGPQFIFQYYEKEERGRGNFPDRFSARQFPNYSSELNVNALLLGDSALYLCASSFAFGQVISTEAFFGQGTRLTVV.

The gene calls are TRBV19 and TRBJ1-5; no firm D call. Trimming cost V 8 bases and J 2 bases, with 10 bases left between them. Germline V gene sequence: CDR1 LNHDA, CDR2 SQIVND (reference sequence). The CDR3 is made up of 13 amino acids. This CDR3 reads CASGVLGNQPQHF. The CDR3 DNA sequence: TGTGCCAGTGGAGTACTAGGCAATCAGCCCCAGCATTTT.

This chain connects TRBV27 to TRBJ2-7; D may be TRBD2 (5 bases). This CDR3 has 12 amino acids. The germline V gene has CDR1 MNHEY and CDR2 SMNVEV (reference sequence). The V end was cut by 6 bases, the J end by 7 bases, with 13 bases between. The CDR3 reads CASSLRGGEQYF. The DNA for the CDR3 is TGTGCCAGCAGCCTACGGGGTGGGGAGCAGTACTTC.

The chain joins TRBV5-5 to TRBJ1-1, with D hard to call. The V end lost 4 bases, the J end lost 7 bases, and 17 bases lay between the germline ends. The CDR3 loop spans 14 amino acids. In germline, CDR1 is SGHKS, CDR2 YYEKEE (reference sequence). The CDR3 is CASSRRRGYGEAFF. The CDR3 bases are TGTGCCAGCAGCCGACGTCGGGGATATGGTGAAGCTTTCTTT.